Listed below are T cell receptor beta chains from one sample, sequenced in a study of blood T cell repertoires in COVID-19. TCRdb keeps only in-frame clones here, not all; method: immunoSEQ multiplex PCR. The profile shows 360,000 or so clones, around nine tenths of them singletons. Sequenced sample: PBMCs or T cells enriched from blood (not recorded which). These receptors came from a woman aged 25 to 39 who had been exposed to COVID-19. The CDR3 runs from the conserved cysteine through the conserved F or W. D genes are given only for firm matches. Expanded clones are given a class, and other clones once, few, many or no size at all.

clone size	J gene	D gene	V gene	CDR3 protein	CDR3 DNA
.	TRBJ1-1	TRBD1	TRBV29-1	CSVGGGQGGTEAFF	TGCAGCGTGGGGGGTGGACAGGGTGGCACTGAAGCTTTCTTT
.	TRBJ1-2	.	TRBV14	CASSQDNRYGYTF	TGTGCCAGCAGCCAAGATAACAGATATGGCTACACCTTC
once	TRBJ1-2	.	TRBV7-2	CASNSMGQVGGYTF	TGTGCCAGCAACTCCATGGGGCAGGTCGGTGGCTACACCTTC
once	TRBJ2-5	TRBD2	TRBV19	CASSMGGYQETQYF	TGTGCCAGTAGTATGGGGGGGTACCAAGAGACCCAGTACTTC
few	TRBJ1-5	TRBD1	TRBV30	CAWSGTGDQPQHF	TGTGCCTGGAGTGGGACAGGAGATCAGCCCCAGCATTTT
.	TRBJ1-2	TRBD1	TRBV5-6	CASSLAGRGLFGYTF	TGTGCCAGCAGCTTGGCGGGCAGGGGGTTGTTCGGCTACACCTTC
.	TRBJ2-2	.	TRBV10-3	CAISGALANTGELFF	TGTGCCATCAGCGGCGCCCTAGCGAACACCGGGGAGCTGTTTTTT
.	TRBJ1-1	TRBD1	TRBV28	CASSNYRGGNTEAFF	TGTGCCAGCAGCAACTACAGGGGGGGGAACACTGAAGCTTTCTTT
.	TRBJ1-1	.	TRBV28	CASTGPMGRGGLNTEAFF	TGTGCCAGCACGGGTCCTATGGGGCGCGGGGGTTTAAACACTGAAGCTTTCTTT
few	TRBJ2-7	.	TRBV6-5	CASMESYEQYF	TGTGCCAGCATGGAGTCCTACGAGCAGTACTTC
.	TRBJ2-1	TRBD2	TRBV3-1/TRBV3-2	CASKRESGNEQFF	TGTGCCAGCAAGCGGGAGTCGGGCAATGAGCAGTTCTTC
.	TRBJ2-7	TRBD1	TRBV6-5	CASSYLQGGYEQYF	TGTGCCAGCAGTTACCTACAGGGGGGTTACGAGCAGTACTTC
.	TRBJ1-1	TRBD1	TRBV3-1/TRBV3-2	CATKGQLNTEAFF	TGTGCCACGAAGGGACAGCTGAACACTGAAGCTTTCTTT
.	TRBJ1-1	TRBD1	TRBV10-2	CASSLDRVNTEAFF	TGCGCCAGCTCTCTTGACAGGGTTAACACTGAAGCTTTCTTT
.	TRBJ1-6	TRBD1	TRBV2	CASTPYGGQGGSPLHF	TGTGCCAGCACCCCCTACGGTGGACAGGGGGGTTCACCCCTCCACTTT
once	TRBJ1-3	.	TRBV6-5	CASRPDNAGNTIYF	TGTGCCAGCAGACCAGATAATGCTGGAAACACCATATATTTT
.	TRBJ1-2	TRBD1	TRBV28	CASSSRTGDLYGYTF	TGTGCCAGCAGTTCCCGGACAGGAGATCTCTATGGCTACACCTTC
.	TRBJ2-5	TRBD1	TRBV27	CASSRTGQETQYF	TGTGCCAGCAGTCGGACAGGGCAAGAGACCCAGTACTTC
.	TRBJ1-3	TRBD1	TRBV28	CASSETGAGNTIYF	TGTGCCAGCAGCGAGACAGGGGCTGGAAACACCATATATTTT
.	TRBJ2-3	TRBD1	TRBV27	CASSHRDRYTDTQYF	TGTGCCAGCAGTCACCGGGACAGATACACAGATACGCAGTATTTT
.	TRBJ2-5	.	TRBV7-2	CASSFSGTTETQYF	TGTGCCAGCAGCTTCTCCGGGACAACTGAGACCCAGTACTTC
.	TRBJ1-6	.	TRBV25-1	CASSEGGAGPGSPLHF	TGTGCCAGCAGTGAAGGGGGGGCAGGCCCTGGTTCACCCCTCCACTTT
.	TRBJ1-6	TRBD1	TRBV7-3	CASSLAGTGNSPLHF	TGTGCCAGCAGCTTAGCCGGGACAGGGAATTCACCCCTCCACTTT
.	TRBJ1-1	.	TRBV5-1	CASSSEPGESTEAFF	TGCGCCAGCAGCTCTGAGCCAGGGGAGAGCACTGAAGCTTTCTTT
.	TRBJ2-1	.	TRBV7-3	CASSLFLARGPNEQFF	TGTGCCAGCAGCTTATTTCTGGCCAGGGGCCCCAATGAGCAGTTCTTC
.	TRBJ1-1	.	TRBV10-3	CAISESRLGGAEAFF	TGTGCCATCAGTGAGTCGCGGTTGGGGGGGGCTGAAGCTTTCTTT
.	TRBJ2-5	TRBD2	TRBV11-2	CASSLTGGSGVPRETQYF	TGTGCCAGCAGCTTAACCGGGGGGAGCGGGGTCCCGAGGGAGACCCAGTACTTC
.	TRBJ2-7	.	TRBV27	CASSLPGYEQYF	TGTGCCAGCAGTTTGCCGGGTTACGAGCAGTACTTC
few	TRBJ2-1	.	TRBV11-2	CASTPPEGVYNEQFF	TGTGCCAGCACCCCCCCGGAGGGAGTGTACAATGAGCAGTTCTTC
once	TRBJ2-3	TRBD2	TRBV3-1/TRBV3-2	CASSHVASGSADTQYF	TGTGCCAGCAGCCACGTGGCTAGCGGGAGTGCAGATACGCAGTATTTT
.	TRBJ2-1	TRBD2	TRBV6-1	CASSESAGDYNEQFF	TGTGCCAGCAGTGAATCAGCGGGAGACTACAATGAGCAGTTCTTC
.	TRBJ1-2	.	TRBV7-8	CASSTYREGSAGYTF	TGTGCCAGCAGCACATACCGGGAAGGCAGCGCGGGCTACACCTTC
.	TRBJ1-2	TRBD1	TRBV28	CASSPGQGMSGYTF	TGTGCCAGCAGTCCGGGACAGGGGATGAGCGGCTACACCTTC
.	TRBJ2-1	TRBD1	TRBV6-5	CASSYGQAPHEQFF	TGTGCCAGCAGTTACGGACAGGCCCCACATGAGCAGTTCTTC
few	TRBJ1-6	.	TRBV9	CASSGQNSPLHF	TGTGCCAGCAGCGGCCAGAATTCACCCCTCCACTTT
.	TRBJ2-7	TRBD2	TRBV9	CASSAGTSGRGYEQYF	TGTGCCAGCAGCGCGGGGACTAGCGGGAGGGGCTACGAGCAGTACTTC
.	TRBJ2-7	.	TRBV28	CASSQTSSEQYF	TGTGCCAGCAGCCAGACTAGTTCCGAGCAGTACTTC
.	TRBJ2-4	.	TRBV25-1	CASKGAKNIQYF	TGTGCCAGCAAGGGGGCCAAAAACATTCAGTACTTC
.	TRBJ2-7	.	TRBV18	CASSPSGSSYEQYF	TGTGCCAGCTCACCTTCGGGGTCCTCCTACGAGCAGTACTTC
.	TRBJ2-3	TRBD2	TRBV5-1	CASSLEREVSDTQYF	TGCGCCAGCAGCTTGGAGCGGGAGGTTTCAGATACGCAGTATTTT
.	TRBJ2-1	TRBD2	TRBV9	CASSLGPSGYNEQFF	TGTGCCAGCAGCCTGGGGCCTAGCGGATACAATGAGCAGTTCTTC
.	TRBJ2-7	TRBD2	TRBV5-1	CASSSGTSGRDEQYF	TGCGCCAGCAGCTCCGGGACTAGCGGGAGAGACGAGCAGTACTTC
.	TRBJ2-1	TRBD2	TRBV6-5	CASRMTSGGNNEQFF	TGTGCCAGCAGGATGACTAGCGGAGGGAACAATGAGCAGTTCTTC
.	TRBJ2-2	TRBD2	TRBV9	CASSSPVGDSGRTGELFF	TGTGCCAGCAGCTCTCCGGTCGGGGATAGCGGGAGAACCGGGGAGCTGTTTTTT
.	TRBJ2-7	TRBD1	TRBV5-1	CASSPSTGGYEQYF	TGCGCCAGCAGCCCCTCGACAGGGGGGTACGAGCAGTACTTC
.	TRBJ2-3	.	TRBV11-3	CASSLFSGVEADTQYF	TGTGCCAGCAGCTTATTCTCGGGGGTCGAGGCAGATACGCAGTATTTT
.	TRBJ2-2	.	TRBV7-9	CASSLLLAGELFF	TGTGCCAGCAGCTTGCTACTAGCCGGGGAGCTGTTTTTT
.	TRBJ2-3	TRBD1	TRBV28	CASRGRTGGYDTQYF	TGTGCCAGCAGGGGGAGGACAGGGGGATACGATACGCAGTATTTT
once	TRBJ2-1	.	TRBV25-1	CASSESTSPYNEQFF	TGTGCCAGCAGTGAATCTACTAGTCCTTACAATGAGCAGTTCTTC
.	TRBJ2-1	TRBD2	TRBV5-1	CASSQGLAGTQPQFF	TGCGCCAGCAGTCAGGGACTAGCGGGAACTCAACCACAGTTCTTC
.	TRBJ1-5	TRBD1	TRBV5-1	CASSLAGDRNLSNQPQHF	TGCGCCAGCAGCTTGGCCGGGGACAGAAACCTTAGCAATCAGCCCCAGCATTTT
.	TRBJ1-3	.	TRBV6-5	CASSYSPRQSGNTIYF	TGTGCCAGCAGTTACTCCCCCCGACAATCGGGGAACACCATATATTTT
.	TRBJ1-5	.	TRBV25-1	CASSEWGSTNSNQPQHF	TGTGCCAGCAGTGAATGGGGCAGCACCAATAGCAATCAGCCCCAGCATTTT
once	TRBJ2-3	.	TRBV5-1	CASSLALGSGTDTQYF	TGCGCCAGCAGCTTGGCCCTAGGTAGTGGCACAGATACGCAGTATTTT
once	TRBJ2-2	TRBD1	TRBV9	CASSGRDRANTGELFF	TGTGCCAGCAGCGGCCGGGACAGGGCGAACACCGGGGAGCTGTTTTTT
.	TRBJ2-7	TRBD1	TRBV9	CASSEGLGQGAYEQYF	TGTGCCAGCAGCGAGGGTTTGGGACAGGGGGCTTACGAGCAGTACTTC
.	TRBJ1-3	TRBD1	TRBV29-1	CSVRYRGLGNTIYF	TGCAGCGTTAGGTACAGGGGGCTCGGAAACACCATATATTTT
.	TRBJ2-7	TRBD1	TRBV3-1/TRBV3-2	CASSRDRGLYEQYF	TGTGCCAGCAGCCGGGACAGGGGGCTCTACGAGCAGTACTTC
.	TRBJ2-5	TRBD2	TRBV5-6	CASSLGTRSGRETQYF	TGTGCCAGCAGCTTGGGGACACGGAGCGGGAGAGAGACCCAGTACTTC